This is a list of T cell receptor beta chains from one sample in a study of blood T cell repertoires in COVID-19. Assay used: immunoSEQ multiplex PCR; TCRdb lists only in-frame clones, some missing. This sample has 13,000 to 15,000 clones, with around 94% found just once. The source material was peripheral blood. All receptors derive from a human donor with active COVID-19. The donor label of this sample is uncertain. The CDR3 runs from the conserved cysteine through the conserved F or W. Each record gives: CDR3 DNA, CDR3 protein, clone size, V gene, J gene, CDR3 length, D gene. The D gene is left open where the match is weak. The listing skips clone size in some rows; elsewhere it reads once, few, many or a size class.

cdr3_nt: TGTGCCAGCAGTCCTCAGCGGCCCTACAATGAGCAGTTCTTC
cdr3_aa: CASSPQRPYNEQFF
clone_size: NA
v_call: TRBV6-5
j_call: TRBJ2-1
cdr3_length: 14
d_call: NA

cdr3_nt: TGCGCCAGCCGACTAGCGGGGGTAAGCGGAGATACGCAGTATTTT
cdr3_aa: CASRLAGVSGDTQYF
clone_size: NA
v_call: TRBV5-1
j_call: TRBJ2-3
cdr3_length: 15
d_call: TRBD2

cdr3_nt: TGTGCCAGTAGTCCACAGGGGTTTCGGTCACCCCTCCACTTT
cdr3_aa: CASSPQGFRSPLHF
clone_size: NA
v_call: TRBV19
j_call: TRBJ1-6
cdr3_length: 14
d_call: TRBD1

cdr3_nt: TGTGCCAGCAGCAAAGGGACAGGGGGATCAAATCATCAGCCCCAGCATTTT
cdr3_aa: CASSKGTGGSNHQPQHF
clone_size: NA
v_call: TRBV21-1
j_call: TRBJ1-5
cdr3_length: 17
d_call: NA

cdr3_nt: TGTGCCAGCAGCCAAGGAGGTAGCGGGGGGGTTGGAGAGACCCAGTACTTC
cdr3_aa: CASSQGGSGGVGETQYF
clone_size: NA
v_call: TRBV3-1/TRBV3-2
j_call: TRBJ2-5
cdr3_length: 17
d_call: TRBD2

cdr3_nt: TGTGCCGTGGGACAGTCAAACACTGAAGCTTTCTTT
cdr3_aa: CAVGQSNTEAFF
clone_size: NA
v_call: TRBV10-3
j_call: TRBJ1-1
cdr3_length: 12
d_call: TRBD1

cdr3_nt: TGCGCCAGCAGCTCCGACGGGGGTAGGCAGCAGTACTTC
cdr3_aa: CASSSDGGRQQYF
clone_size: NA
v_call: TRBV5-1
j_call: TRBJ2-7
cdr3_length: 13
d_call: NA

cdr3_nt: TGTGCCAGCAGCTTTGAGAGGGGGCGAGCGTTAAATACGCAGTATTTT
cdr3_aa: CASSFERGRALNTQYF
clone_size: NA
v_call: TRBV27
j_call: TRBJ2-3
cdr3_length: 16
d_call: TRBD1

cdr3_nt: TGCGCCAGCAGCTTTACAGGGGGATCTGGAAACACCATATATTTT
cdr3_aa: CASSFTGGSGNTIYF
clone_size: NA
v_call: TRBV5-1
j_call: TRBJ1-3
cdr3_length: 15
d_call: TRBD1

cdr3_nt: TGTGCCAGCAGCCACACCGGCAGGTACGAGCAGTACTTC
cdr3_aa: CASSHTGRYEQYF
clone_size: once
v_call: TRBV6-2/TRBV6-3
j_call: TRBJ2-7
cdr3_length: 13
d_call: NA